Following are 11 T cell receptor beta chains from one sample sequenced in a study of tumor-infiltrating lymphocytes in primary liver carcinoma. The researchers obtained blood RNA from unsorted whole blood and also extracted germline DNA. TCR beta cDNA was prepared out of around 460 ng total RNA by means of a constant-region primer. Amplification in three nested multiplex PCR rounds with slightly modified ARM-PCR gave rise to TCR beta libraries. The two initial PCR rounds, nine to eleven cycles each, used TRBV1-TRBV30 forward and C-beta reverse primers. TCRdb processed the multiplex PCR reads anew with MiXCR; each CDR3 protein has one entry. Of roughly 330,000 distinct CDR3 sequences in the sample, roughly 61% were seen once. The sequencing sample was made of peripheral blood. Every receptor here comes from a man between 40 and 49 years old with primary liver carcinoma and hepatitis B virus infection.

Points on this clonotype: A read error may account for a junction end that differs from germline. The chain's CDR3 is CVSSLGRFGEQYF. CDR3 DNA sequence: TGTGTCAGCAGCTTAGGACGGTTCGGCGAGCAGTACTTC. This chain joins TRBV11-3 and TRBJ2-7; D gene unclear. CDR3 length: 13 amino acids. The germline V gene encodes CDR1 SGHNT and CDR2 YENEEA.

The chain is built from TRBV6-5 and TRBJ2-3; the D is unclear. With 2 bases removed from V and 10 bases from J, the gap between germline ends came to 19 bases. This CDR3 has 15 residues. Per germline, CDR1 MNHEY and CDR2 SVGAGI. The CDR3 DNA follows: TGTGCCAGCAGTTACAATATCAGTCTCACAGACCCGCAGTATTTT. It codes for CASSYNISLTDPQYF.

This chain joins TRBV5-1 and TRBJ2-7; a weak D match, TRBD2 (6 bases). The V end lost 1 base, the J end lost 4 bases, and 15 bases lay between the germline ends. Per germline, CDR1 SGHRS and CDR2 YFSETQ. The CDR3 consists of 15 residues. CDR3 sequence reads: CASSLLSGVQYEQYF. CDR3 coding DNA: TGCGCCAGCAGCTTGCTCTCGGGAGTACAGTACGAGCAGTACTTC. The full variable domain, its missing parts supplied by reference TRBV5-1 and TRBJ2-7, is KAGVTQTPRYLIKTRGQQVTLSCSPISGHRSVSWYQQTPGQGLQFLFEYFSETQRNKGNFPGRFSGRQFSNSRSEMNVSTLELGDSALYLCASSLLSGVQYEQYFGPGTRLTVT.

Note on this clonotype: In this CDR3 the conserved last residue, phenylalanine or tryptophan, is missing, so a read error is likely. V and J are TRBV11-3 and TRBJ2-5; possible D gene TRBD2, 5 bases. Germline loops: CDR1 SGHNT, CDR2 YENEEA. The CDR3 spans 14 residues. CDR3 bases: TGTGTCAGCAGCTTAGAACCAGGAGGTGAGACCCAGTACTAC. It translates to CVSSLEPGGETQYY.

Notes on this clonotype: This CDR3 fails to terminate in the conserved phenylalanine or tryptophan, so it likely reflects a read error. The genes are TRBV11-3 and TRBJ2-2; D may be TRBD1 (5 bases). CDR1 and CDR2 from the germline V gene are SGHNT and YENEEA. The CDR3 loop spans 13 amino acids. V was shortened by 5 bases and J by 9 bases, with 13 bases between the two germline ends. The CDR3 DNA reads TGTGCCAGCAGCGTAGCAGGGTCCAGGGAGCTGTTTATT. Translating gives CASSVAGSRELFI.

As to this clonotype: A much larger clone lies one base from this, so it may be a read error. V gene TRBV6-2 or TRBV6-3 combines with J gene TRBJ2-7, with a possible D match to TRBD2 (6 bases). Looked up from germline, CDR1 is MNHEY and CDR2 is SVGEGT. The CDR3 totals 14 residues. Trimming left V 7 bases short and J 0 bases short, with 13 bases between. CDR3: CASKSAGLSYEQYF. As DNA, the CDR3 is TGTGCCAGCAAGTCCGCGGGACTCTCCTACGAGCAGTACTTC.

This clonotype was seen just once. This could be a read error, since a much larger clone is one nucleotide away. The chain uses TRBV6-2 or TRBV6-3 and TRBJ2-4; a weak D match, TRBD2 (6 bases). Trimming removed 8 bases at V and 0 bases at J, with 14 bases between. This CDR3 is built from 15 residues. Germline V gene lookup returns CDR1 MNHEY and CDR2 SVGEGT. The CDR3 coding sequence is TGTGCCAGCGGTACCCCGGGACTAGCCAAAAACATTCAGTACTTC. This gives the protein CASGTPGLAKNIQYF.

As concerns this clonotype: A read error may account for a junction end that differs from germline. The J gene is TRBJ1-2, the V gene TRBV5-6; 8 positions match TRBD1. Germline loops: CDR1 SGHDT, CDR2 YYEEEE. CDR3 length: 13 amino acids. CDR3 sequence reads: CASILIGTGGYIF. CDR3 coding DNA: TGTGCCAGCATCTTGATTGGGACAGGAGGCTACATCTTC.

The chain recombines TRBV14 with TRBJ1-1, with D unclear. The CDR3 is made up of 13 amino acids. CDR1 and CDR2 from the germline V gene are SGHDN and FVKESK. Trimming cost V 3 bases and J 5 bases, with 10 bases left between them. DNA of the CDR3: TGTGCCAGCAGCCACGAAAGGAATACTGAAGCTTTCTTT. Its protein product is CASSHERNTEAFF.

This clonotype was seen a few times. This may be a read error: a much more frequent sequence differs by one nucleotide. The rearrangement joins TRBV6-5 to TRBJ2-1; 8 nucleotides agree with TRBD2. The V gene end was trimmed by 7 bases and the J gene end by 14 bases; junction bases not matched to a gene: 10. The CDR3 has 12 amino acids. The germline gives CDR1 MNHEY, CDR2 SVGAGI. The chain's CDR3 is CASNPPGRGEFF. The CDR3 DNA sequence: TGTGCCAGCAACCCCCCCGGGAGGGGAGAGTTCTTC.

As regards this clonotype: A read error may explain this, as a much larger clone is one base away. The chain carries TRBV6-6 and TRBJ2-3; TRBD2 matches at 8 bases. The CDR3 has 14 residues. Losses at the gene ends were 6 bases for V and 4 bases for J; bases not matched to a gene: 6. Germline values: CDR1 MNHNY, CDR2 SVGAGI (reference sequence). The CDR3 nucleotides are TGTGCCAGCAGATCGGGAGGGGGTGCAGATACGCAGTATTTT. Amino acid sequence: CASRSGGGADTQYF.